These 3 T cell receptor beta chains came from one sample sequenced in a study of cytomegalovirus exposure and HLA in healthy donors. Vbeta (60) and Jbeta (13) primers were used in the PCR. Method: immunoSEQ multiplex PCR; TCRdb's copy keeps in-frame clones and lacks some. Of hundreds of thousands of clones in the sample, roughly 80% were seen once. Sequenced: PBMCs. The receptor source for this set is a girl aged 5 to 17 in good health and CMV-seronegative.

The chain employs TRBV11-3 and TRBJ2-2; 8 nucleotides match TRBD1. CDR1 and CDR2 (germline): SGHNT, YENEEA. The CDR3 is 14 amino acids. The CDR3 reads CLVTGGRPTGELFF. The CDR3 nucleotides are TGTCTTGTAACAGGGGGTCGGCCCACCGGGGAGCTGTTTTTT.

The V call is TRBV7-6, the J call TRBJ1-5; D uncertain. The CDR3 is 15 amino acids. CDR1 is SGHVS, CDR2 FNYEAQ, per germline. Trimming took off 5 bases at V and 2 bases at J, with 13 bases between the two ends. The CDR3: CASSAEESGNQPQHF. For the CDR3, the DNA is TGTGCCAGCAGCGCCGAGGAGTCGGGCAATCAGCCCCAGCATTTT.

The V and J genes are TRBV9 and TRBJ1-2; D remains ambiguous. Germline CDR1 reads SGDLS; CDR2 reads YYNGEE. V lost 3 bases, J lost 4 bases, and 7 bases lay in between. This CDR3 is built from 12 residues. CDR3 sequence reads: CASSANGYGYTF. The CDR3 nucleotides are TGTGCCAGCAGCGCGAACGGCTATGGCTACACCTTC.